What follows are 2 T cell receptor beta chains derived from one specimen sequenced in a study of T cell repertoires in cytomegalovirus infection. TCRdb analysed the reads with MiXCR anew, one entry per CDR3 protein. The table records roughly 250,000 distinct CDR3 sequences, over 9% of them present only once. Sequencing was done on a sample of PBMCs. All receptors come from a human donor in good health (CMV status not recorded). Some clones in this sample may be carry-over from other donors' samples.

The rearrangement uses TRBV19 and TRBJ1-1; 8 nucleotides align to TRBD1. The germline V gene encodes CDR1 LNHDA and CDR2 SQIVND (reference sequence). This CDR3 region has 14 residues. Losses at the gene ends were 7 bases for V and 5 bases for J; bases not matched to a gene: 9. CDR3 region: CASTSGGAWTEAFF. CDR3 in DNA: TGTGCCAGTACCTCAGGGGGCGCTTGGACTGAAGCTTTCTTT.

The chain links TRBV29-1 to TRBJ1-1; possible D gene TRBD1, 5 bases. This CDR3 comprises 12 residues. V lost 5 bases and J lost 0, with 7 bases in between. Germline CDR1 and CDR2: SQVTM and ANQGSEA. The CDR3 sequence is CSVWDLNTEAFF. The CDR3 DNA reads as TGCAGCGTTTGGGACCTGAACACTGAAGCTTTCTTT.